The 26 T cell receptor beta chains in this list originate from one sample, sequenced in a study of cytomegalovirus exposure and HLA in healthy donors. The PCR made use of 60 Vbeta and 13 Jbeta primers. Assay used: immunoSEQ multiplex PCR; TCRdb lists only in-frame clones, some missing. This sample lists approximately 58,000 clones; its ten largest clones have 11%. Source material: PBMCs. These receptors all stem from a woman in her forties or fifties in good health and CMV-seropositive.

The chain couples TRBV10-2 to TRBJ1-1; TRBD1 might be the D (6 bases). The germline CDR1 and CDR2 sequences are WSHSY and SAAADI. Trimming removed 2 bases at V and 3 bases at J, with 10 bases between. CDR3 length equals 14 residues. This CDR3 is CASSEDRRHTEAFF. CDR3 coding DNA: TGCGCCAGCAGTGAGGACAGGCGTCACACTGAAGCTTTCTTT.

This chain's CDR3 is CASRPGQTRSGANVLTF. In DNA form, the CDR3 reads TGTGCCAGCAGACCGGGACAGACGAGAAGCGGGGCCAACGTCCTGACTTTC. The V and J genes are TRBV28 and TRBJ2-6; 7 bases fit TRBD1. Germline V gives CDR1 MDHEN, CDR2 SYDVKM. The CDR3 spans 17 residues. The trim removed 6 bases at V and 4 bases at J, leaving 12 bases unmatched. The full variable domain, in which reference TRBV28 and TRBJ2-6 provide the parts outside the CDR3, is DVKVTQSSRYLVKRTGEKVFLECVQDMDHENMFWYRQDPGLGLRLIYFSYDVKMKEKGDIPEGYSVSREKKERFSLILESASTNQTSMYLCASRPGQTRSGANVLTFGAGSRLTVL.

CDR3 bases: TGTGCCAGCAGCATTAAACCAACGGGAGGGCCCTTTGAGACCCAGTACTTC. Translated: CASSIKPTGGPFETQYF. The chain employs TRBV7-9 and TRBJ2-5; 8 bases align to TRBD2. Trimming removed 5 bases from V and 5 bases from J; junction bases left unmatched: 16. The CDR3 totals 17 residues. The germline CDR1 and CDR2 sequences are SEHNR and FQNEAQ (reference sequence).

CDR3 coding DNA: TGTGCCAGCAGCGCACTTTCAGGGTTGGTAGGTGGCTACACCTTC. Its protein product is CASSALSGLVGGYTF. V and J are TRBV5-4 and TRBJ1-2; maybe TRBD1 (5 bases). The CDR3 runs 15 residues. The ends were cut back, 4 bases at V and 7 bases at J, with 20 bases in the middle. Germline CDR1 SGHNT, CDR2 YYREEE (reference sequence).

This chain uses TRBV7-2 with TRBJ1-6; D is perhaps TRBD1 (5 bases). Trimming shortened V by 1 base and J by 7 bases, and 11 bases separated the two germline ends. The germline gives CDR1 SGHTA, CDR2 FQGNSA. The CDR3 is 15 amino acids. CDR3 sequence: CASSLGGARNSPLHF. The CDR3 coding sequence is TGTGCCAGCAGCTTAGGTGGGGCGAGGAATTCACCCCTCCACTTT.

This sequence joins TRBV5-4 and TRBJ1-5; a possible D gene is TRBD1 (5 bases). The CDR3 runs to 15 residues. Germline V lookup: CDR1 SGHNT, CDR2 YYREEE (reference sequence). Trimming removed 0 bases at V and 1 base at J, with 8 bases between. Here the CDR3 reads CASSLDQGSNQPQHF. CDR3 nucleotide sequence: TGTGCCAGCAGCTTGGACCAGGGAAGCAATCAGCCCCAGCATTTT.

The rearrangement uses TRBV4-2 and TRBJ2-7, with 9 positions matching TRBD1. J was trimmed by 5 bases and V by 0 bases; bases with no gene match: 5. The CDR3 covers 15 residues. Germline lookup yields CDR1 LGHNA and CDR2 YNFKEQ. The CDR3 reads CASSQDFGTGNEQYF. In DNA form, the CDR3 reads TGTGCCAGCAGCCAAGATTTCGGGACAGGGAACGAGCAGTACTTC.

The V call is TRBV19, the J call TRBJ2-1; TRBD1 might be the D (5 bases). Germline CDR1 is LNHDA and CDR2 is SQIVND (reference sequence). V was clipped by 7 bases and J by 10 bases, with 23 bases between them. The CDR3 runs to 15 residues. The CDR3 bases are TGTGCCAGTAAAGTCAGATTATGGAAGGACACCGAGCAGTTCTTC. Translated: CASKVRLWKDTEQFF.

J is TRBJ2-1 and V is TRBV18; unclear D gene. The V gene's germline CDR1 is KGHSH and CDR2 LQKENI. Deletions cut 2 bases from V and 5 bases from J, with 10 bases between. The CDR3 length is 14 residues. The CDR3 spells CASSPGGQDNEQFF. The DNA for the CDR3 is TGTGCCAGCTCACCAGGTGGCCAGGACAATGAGCAGTTCTTC.

The CDR3 DNA follows: TGCGCCAGCAGCCAAAACCAGGGTAGGAGTGAAAAACTGTTTTTT. Protein product: CASSQNQGRSEKLFF. This rearrangement joins TRBV4-3 to TRBJ1-4; tentatively, D is TRBD1 (5 bases). The V end was cut by 2 bases, the J end by 7 bases, with 14 bases between. The CDR3 is 15 amino acids. Germline CDR1 LGHNA, CDR2 YSLEER.

This chain joins TRBV29-1 and TRBJ1-2; D gene ambiguous. The V end was cut by 5 bases, the J end by 3 bases, with 7 bases between. The CDR3 loop spans 11 amino acids. Germline-derived CDR1 and CDR2 are SQVTM and ANQGSEA. The CDR3 DNA reads TGCAGCGTTTACGGTGACTATGGCTACACCTTC. It codes for CSVYGDYGYTF.

The V gene is TRBV10-1, the J gene TRBJ2-2; 10 bases map to TRBD2. V shed 8 bases and J 6 bases; nucleotides not matched to a gene: 9. There are 15 residues in the CDR3. The V gene's germline CDR1 is WNHNN and CDR2 SYGVQD (reference sequence). For the CDR3, the DNA is TGCGCCAGCGGGAAGCGGGAGGGCAAGTCCGGGGAGCTGTTTTTT. Translated, it gives CASGKREGKSGELFF.

The CDR3 DNA reads as TGCGCCAGCAGCGCGGGTGGGGGGGGATCGCGGGAGCAGTTCTTC. Translating gives CASSAGGGGSREQFF. The chain is built from TRBV5-1 and TRBJ2-1, with 7 bases lining up with TRBD2. The CDR3 is 15 amino acids. Trimming cost V 4 bases and J 10 bases; bases outside gene matches: 14. Germline V gene data show CDR1 as SGHRS and CDR2 as YFSETQ.

The rearrangement links TRBV11-2 to TRBJ2-3; D perhaps matches TRBD2 (5 bases). Trimming removed 1 base at V and 0 bases at J, with 11 bases between. The CDR3 has 16 residues. Germline CDR1 and CDR2: SGHAT and FQNNGV. CDR3 sequence (DNA): TGTGCCAGCAGCTTAGCCGGACGGACTAGCACAGATACGCAGTATTTT. It is translated as CASSLAGRTSTDTQYF.

The chain carries TRBV2 and TRBJ1-5; TRBD1 might be the D (6 bases). Trimming pared 6 bases from V and 0 bases from J, leaving 12 bases between. CDR1 is SNHLY, CDR2 FYNNEI, per germline. The CDR3 length is 15 residues. The CDR3: CASSVTGNSNQPQHF. CDR3 sequence (DNA): TGTGCCAGCAGCGTAACAGGGAATAGCAATCAGCCCCAGCATTTT.

The J gene is TRBJ1-1, the V gene TRBV6-5; 7 nucleotides align to TRBD1. Germline V gene lookup returns CDR1 MNHEY and CDR2 SVGAGI. With 6 bases clipped from V and 1 base from J, the junction kept 8 bases outside the gene matches. The CDR3 loop spans 15 amino acids. DNA of the CDR3: TGTGCCAGCAGCGGCCTCGGGACAGCGAACACTGAAGCTTTCTTT. This sequence encodes CASSGLGTANTEAFF.

The chain uses TRBV28 and TRBJ1-1; TRBD1 agrees at 8 bases. The germline gives CDR1 MDHEN, CDR2 SYDVKM. The CDR3 is 15 amino acids. The trim removed 2 bases at V and 1 base at J, leaving 3 bases unmatched. This CDR3 reads CASSLSRGRNTEAFF. The CDR3 nucleotides read TGTGCCAGCAGTTTAAGCAGGGGGCGGAACACTGAAGCTTTCTTT.

V usage is TRBV18 and J usage is TRBJ2-1, with 11 bases fitting TRBD2. The germline CDR1 and CDR2 sequences are KGHSH and LQKENI. Trimming took 5 bases from V and 9 from J; bases not matched to a gene: 6. CDR3 size: 14 residues. CDR3 loop: CASSSLAGASEQFF. The CDR3 coding sequence is TGTGCCAGCTCATCACTAGCGGGAGCGTCTGAGCAGTTCTTC.

The gene calls are TRBV7-9 and TRBJ2-2; TRBD2 matches at 10 bases. Germline V gene sequence: CDR1 SEHNR, CDR2 FQNEAQ (reference sequence). The CDR3 has 19 residues. After removal of 0 bases from V and 0 bases from J, the junction contained 7 bases not matched to a gene. The CDR3 DNA reads as TGTGCCAGCAGCTTAGCAGGCCTAGCGGGAGTCGCGAACACCGGGGAGCTGTTTTTT. It specifies CASSLAGLAGVANTGELFF.

The chain joins TRBV6-1 to TRBJ2-3, with 7 bases that match TRBD1. The V gene end was trimmed by 7 bases and the J gene end by 0 bases; junction bases not matched to a gene: 4. The CDR3 sequence is 14 residues long. Germline V lookup: CDR1 MNHNS, CDR2 SASEGT. CDR3 region: CASNLQGSTDTQYF. CDR3 DNA: TGTGCCAGCAACTTACAGGGGAGCACAGATACGCAGTATTTT.

The chain employs TRBV7-2 and TRBJ1-4; D may be TRBD1 (5 bases). The germline V gene has CDR1 SGHTA and CDR2 FQGNSA. Deletions cut 5 bases from V and 10 bases from J, with 26 bases between. This CDR3 contains 17 residues. The CDR3 loop reads CASSQSTGPPYAVKLFF. Written as DNA, the CDR3 is TGTGCCAGCAGCCAATCCACAGGACCCCCCTATGCGGTAAAACTGTTTTTT.

V and J are TRBV6-1 and TRBJ2-7; TRBD1 agrees at 9 bases. J lost 6 bases, V lost 4 bases, and 10 bases had no gene match. Germline V CDR1 and CDR2: MNHNS, SASEGT. This CDR3 has 15 residues. CDR3 in DNA: TGTGCCAGCAGTGGGCGGGACAGGGTGACGGGCGAGCAGTACTTC. Encoded protein: CASSGRDRVTGEQYF.

J is TRBJ2-7 and V is TRBV5-1; D is perhaps TRBD1 (5 bases). CDR3 size: 13 residues. V was trimmed by 2 bases and J by 4 bases, leaving 10 bases between them. Germline lookup yields CDR1 SGHRS and CDR2 YFSETQ. CDR3 nucleotide sequence: TGCGCCAGCAGCTTAGGGTCAGGGTACGAGCAGTACTTC. As protein: CASSLGSGYEQYF.

This CDR3 is CASKDSGSGGEQFF. The CDR3 DNA is TGTGCCAGTAAGGATAGCGGGAGTGGGGGTGAGCAGTTCTTC. The chain recombines TRBV19 with TRBJ2-1, with TRBD2 matching 9 bases. This CDR3 comprises 14 residues. Trimming cost V 7 bases and J 9 bases; bases outside gene matches: 10. Germline-derived CDR1 and CDR2 are LNHDA and SQIVND (reference sequence).

The chain employs TRBV19 and TRBJ2-7, with D unresolved. The germline CDR1 and CDR2 sequences are LNHDA and SQIVND (reference sequence). The V end was cut by 0 bases, the J end by 2 bases, with 11 bases between. CDR3 length equals 15 residues. DNA for the CDR3: TGTGCCAGTAGTATAGATCTGAACGGAGCCTACGAGCAGTACTTC. Translated, it gives CASSIDLNGAYEQYF.

The chain combines TRBV4-1 with TRBJ1-5; 10 bases agree with TRBD1. Germline V CDR1 and CDR2: MGHRA, YSYEKL. J gave up 5 bases and V 11 bases, and 21 bases lay outside the gene matches. CDR3 length: 18 residues. In DNA, the CDR3 is TGCGCCCTCAGCCAAGTTCCGGGACAGGGGTCCATCGATCAGCCCCAGCATTTT. This codes for CALSQVPGQGSIDQPQHF.